The clone carrying this T cell receptor beta chain has ten or more counts. Its antigen is undetermined. The sample comes from a study of early T cells in non-severe SARS-CoV-2 infection. Study-level findings and limits: The study's VDJdb matching favored anti-spike CD8 responses and missed private and CD4 specificities.

Trimming removed 6 bases from V and 4 bases from J; junction bases left unmatched: 7. This CDR3 comprises 14 residues. Germline-derived CDR1 and CDR2 are DFQATT and SNEGSKA (reference sequence). TCRdb analysed the 5' RACE reads with MiXCR anew, one entry per CDR3 protein. The sample includes fewer than 30,000 distinct CDR3 sequences, around 5% of them seen just once. The origin of this receptor is an adult who was a healthcare worker with PCR-confirmed SARS-CoV-2 infection or an uninfected control (not recorded which). Specimen: whole blood. The gene calls are TRBV20-1 and TRBJ2-1; 9 bases are a match to TRBD2. CDR3 residues: CSARLAGVYNEQFF. In DNA form, the CDR3 reads TGCAGTGCCCGCTTAGCGGGAGTATACAATGAGCAGTTCTTC.